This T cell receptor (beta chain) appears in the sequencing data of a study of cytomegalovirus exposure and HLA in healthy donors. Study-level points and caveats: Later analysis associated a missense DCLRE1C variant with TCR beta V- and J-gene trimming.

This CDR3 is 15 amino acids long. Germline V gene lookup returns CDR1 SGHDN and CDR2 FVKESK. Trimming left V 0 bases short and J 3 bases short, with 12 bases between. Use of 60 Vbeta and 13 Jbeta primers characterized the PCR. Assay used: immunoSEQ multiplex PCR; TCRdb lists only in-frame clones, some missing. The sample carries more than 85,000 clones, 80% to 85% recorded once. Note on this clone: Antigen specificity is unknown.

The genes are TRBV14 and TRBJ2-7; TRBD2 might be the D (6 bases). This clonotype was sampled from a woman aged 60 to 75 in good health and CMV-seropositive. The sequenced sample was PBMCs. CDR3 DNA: TGTGCCAGCAGCCAAGATGGGGAAGCGGGCTACGAGCAGTACTTC. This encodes CASSQDGEAGYEQYF. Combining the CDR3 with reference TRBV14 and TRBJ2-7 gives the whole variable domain EAGVTQFPSHSVIEKGQTVTLRCDPISGHDNLYWYRRVMGKEIKFLLHFVKESKQDESGMPNNRFLAERTGGTYSTLKVQPAELEDSGVYFCASSQDGEAGYEQYFGPGTRLTVT.